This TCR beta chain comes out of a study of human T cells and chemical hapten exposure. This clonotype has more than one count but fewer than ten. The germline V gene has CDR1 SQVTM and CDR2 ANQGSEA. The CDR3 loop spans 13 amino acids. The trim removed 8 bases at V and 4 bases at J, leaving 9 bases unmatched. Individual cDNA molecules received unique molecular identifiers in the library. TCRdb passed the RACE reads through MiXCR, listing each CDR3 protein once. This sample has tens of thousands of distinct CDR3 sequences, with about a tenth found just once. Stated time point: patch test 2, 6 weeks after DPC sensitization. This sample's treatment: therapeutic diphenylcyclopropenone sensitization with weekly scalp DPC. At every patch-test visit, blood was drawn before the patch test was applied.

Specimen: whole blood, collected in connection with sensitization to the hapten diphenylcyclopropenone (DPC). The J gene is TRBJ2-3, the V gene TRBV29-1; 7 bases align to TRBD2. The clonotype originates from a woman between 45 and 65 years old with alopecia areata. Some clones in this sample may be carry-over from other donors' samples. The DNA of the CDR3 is TGCAGCACTGTCCGGGGGGTTGCAGATACGCAGTATTTT. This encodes CSTVRGVADTQYF.